This TCR beta chain was identified during a study of T cell responses to AZD1222 COVID-19 vaccine. Study-level results: Along spike, vaccine-associated CD4 TCRs were found throughout, with dominance at 160-218 and 743-854. No day 14 peak samples; only post-peak repertoires were characterized. Baseline serostatus was positive in only six AZD1222 recipients.

As regards this clone: Its antigen is as yet unknown.

CDR1 and CDR2 from the germline V gene are ENHRY and SYGVKD. The V gene lost 6 bases and the J gene lost 0 bases, with 8 bases spanning the gap. The CDR3 runs to 14 residues. TCRdb keeps only in-frame clones here, not all; method: immunoSEQ multiplex PCR. The repertoire consists of 75,000 to 100,000 clones, with over 85% occurring once and the leading ten covering about an eighth. The V call is TRBV10-3, the J call TRBJ1-4; D remains ambiguous. The receptor was isolated from an adult in good health. Sequences were derived from peripheral blood, sampled on day 0 of AZD1222 vaccination. In DNA form, the CDR3 reads TGTGCCATCAGCCCGGGGACAACTAATGAAAAACTGTTTTTT. Its protein product is CAISPGTTNEKLFF.